Below, one T cell receptor beta chain is given with its context. Its antigen is unidentified. The sample originates from a study of OX40 agonist ivuxolimab in advanced cancers. Across the whole study: At roughly 83% male, the cohort had a mean age of 60 years, ranging from roughly 20 to 90.

The repertoire was sequenced with immunoSEQ multiplex PCR; TCRdb's copy has only in-frame clones and lacks some. Of 20,000 to 25,000 clones listed, 75% to 90% were seen once; the top ten hold around a sixth. Exclusion of a patient followed from autoimmune disease history or systemic immunosuppression. Sampling of blood occurred at baseline, cycle 4 day 1, and cycle 7 day 1. Points from the study as a whole: At 0.1 to 3.0 mg/kg, CD4+ and CD8+ blood T cells expanded clonally by week 6.

V shed 2 bases and J 9 bases; nucleotides not matched to a gene: 11. Germline V gene sequence: CDR1 SGHDT, CDR2 YYEEEE. This CDR3 has 15 residues. The chain joins TRBV5-6 to TRBJ2-5, with 9 bases lining up with TRBD1. The sample consisted of CD4+ or CD8+ T cells sorted from blood, taken in a trial of the OX40 agonist ivuxolimab. The source of this sequence is an adult with an advanced solid tumor such as melanoma, head and neck, liver or kidney cancer. CDR3 residues: CASSLGGQGPAAQYF. The CDR3 DNA is TGTGCCAGCAGCTTAGGTGGACAGGGGCCAGCGGCCCAGTACTTC.